Listed here is a single T cell receptor (beta chain). This clonotype was counted at least ten times. This clone's antigen is unknown. No qualities accompany the bases; no much larger clone lies one base away. This entry belongs to a study of T-cell reconstitution after alpha-beta-depleted transplantation in children (dated by TCRdb to 2016 to 2018). In terms of the full investigation: T-cell immune reconstitution after TCRalphabeta/CD19-depleted allogeneic hematopoietic cell transplantation in children was quantitatively tracked in the study by means of TCR repertoire profiling.

The germline V gene encodes CDR1 SGDLS and CDR2 YYNGEE. The V and J ends are trimmed by 2 bases and 11 bases, leaving 11 bases between them. The CDR3 runs 12 amino acids, cysteine and phenylalanine included. Only the CDR3 region is kept as DNA, spanning 36 bases read in frame from base 1. The library was made by PCR. The run used an Illumina HiSeq 2500. To normalize quantification of the TCRbeta repertoire, the TCR libraries were built with molecular barcoding that relied on unique molecular identifiers. TCRdb's own reprocessing of the public reads used fastp at Q25 and MiXCR and kept productive beta chains. Identical CDR3 protein sequences are pooled into one entry, listed with their most common genes and DNA. This sample comprises a few hundred thousand distinct CDR3 sequences, about 16% of them detected only once. Around 3.3% of the sample belongs to the ten largest clones.

The source is a human donor who donated a stem cell graft to a child with acute lymphoblastic leukemia. The starting material was PBMCs from the stem cell graft donor, obtained from the stem cell graft. This chain joins TRBV9 to TRBJ2-1, with a tentative D call of TRBD1 or TRBD2, each matching 5 bases. The DNA sequence is as follows: TGTGCCAGCAGCGTGATGGGGGACCAGCAGTTCTTC. Translation gives CASSVMGDQQFF.